This T cell receptor beta chain is from a study of blood T cell repertoires in COVID-19. Study at large: There were acute and convalescent COVID-19 samples, and they came from the United States, Italy and Spain.

Two negative PCRs, clearance, or symptom resolution were required of recovered Cohort 3 donors. How the authors handled the data: Amplified reference gene primers provided the basis for estimating nucleated cell counts. Sequencing used immunoSEQ multiplex PCR; TCRdb keeps in-frame clones, though not all of them. V and J calls and clone size are as listed in that table; D and trimming were resolved from the DNA. Of 160,000 or so clones listed, under 90% are singletons. The ends lost 3 bases at V and 2 bases at J; junction bases unmatched: 4. The germline V gene encodes CDR1 SGHNT and CDR2 YENEEA. The CDR3 contains 14 residues.

The clonotype originates from a woman aged 50 to 65 who had recovered from COVID-19. Sequenced input: PBMCs or T cells enriched from blood (not recorded which). J is TRBJ2-7 and V is TRBV11-3; TRBD1 matches at 7 bases. This CDR3 is CASSLVQGPYEQYF. The DNA of the CDR3 is TGTGCCAGCAGCTTGGTACAGGGGCCCTACGAGCAGTACTTC.